This paragraph reports one T cell receptor beta chain. Its antigen remains unknown. The method was immunoSEQ multiplex PCR; TCRdb's version includes in-frame clones alone and lacks a portion of them. The top ten clones hold 2% to 3% of a sample with approximately 35,000 clones, just under 97% of them seen once. This record comes from a study of T cells in tuberculosis. Whole-study findings and limits: The TCR-beta difference was not significant; alpha differences partly reflected length.

Germline V gene lookup returns CDR1 LNHNV and CDR2 YYDKDF (reference sequence). CDR3 length equals 14 residues. V shed 0 bases and J shed 13 bases, with 16 bases lying between them. Sequenced: PBMCs. The gene calls are TRBV15 and TRBJ2-1; D might be TRBD1 (5 bases). This clonotype was obtained from a donor aged 10-29 years with latent tuberculosis or without tuberculosis infection. CDR3 bases: TGTGCCACCAGCAGAGACCCACCCCCGGACACCCAGTTCTTC. It codes for CATSRDPPPDTQFF.